The 20 T cell receptor beta chains in this list originate from one sample, sequenced in a study of blood T cell repertoires in COVID-19. Clones were sequenced by immunoSEQ multiplex PCR, and TCRdb holds only the in-frame ones, with some missing. The table records roughly 240,000 clones, about 86% of them present only once. Sequenced sample: peripheral blood. These receptors all stem from a man aged 18 to 30 with active or convalescent COVID-19.

This chain uses TRBV19 with TRBJ1-5; D possibly corresponds to TRBD1 (5 bases). The CDR3 is 12 amino acids. V was cut by 6 bases and J by 6 bases, with 9 bases left in between. Germline-derived CDR1 and CDR2 are LNHDA and SQIVND (reference sequence). The CDR3, as DNA: TGTGCCAGTAGAACCGGGGGTCAGCCCCAGCATTTT. This codes for CASRTGGQPQHF. The whole variable domain, remainder taken from reference TRBV19 and TRBJ1-5, is DGGITQSPKYLFRKEGQNVTLSCEQNLNHDAMYWYRQDPGQGLRLIYYSQIVNDFQKGDIAEGYSVSREKKESFPLTVTSAQKNPTAFYLCASRTGGQPQHFGDGTRLSIL.

The genes are TRBV27 and TRBJ2-7; maybe TRBD1 (6 bases). The V end lost 3 bases, the J end lost 1 base, and 10 bases lay between the germline ends. This CDR3 spans 14 amino acids. In germline, CDR1 is MNHEY, CDR2 SMNVEV (reference sequence). This chain's CDR3 is CASSFVTGSYEQYF. CDR3 in DNA: TGTGCCAGCAGTTTTGTAACAGGGTCCTACGAGCAGTACTTC.

V and J are TRBV6-5 and TRBJ1-5; 9 nucleotides line up with TRBD1. CDR3 length: 14 amino acids. Germline V gene data show CDR1 as MNHEY and CDR2 as SVGAGI. Trimming took 6 bases from V and 11 from J; bases not matched to a gene: 11. CDR3: CASRTGQGSSAQHF. CDR3 DNA sequence: TGTGCCAGCAGGACGGGACAGGGAAGTTCAGCCCAGCATTTT.

The chain carries TRBV7-2 and TRBJ2-3; 10 bases match TRBD2. Looked up from germline, CDR1 is SGHTA and CDR2 is FQGNSA. The CDR3 runs to 15 residues. V shed 2 bases and J 3 bases; nucleotides not matched to a gene: 2. Here the CDR3 DNA reads TGTGCCAGCAGCTTAACGGGACTAGCGACAGATACGCAGTATTTT. It codes for CASSLTGLATDTQYF.

This clone has just one count. The chain links TRBV19 to TRBJ2-7; D call uncertain. Trimming pared 0 bases from V and 11 bases from J, leaving 17 bases between. The CDR3 loop spans 14 amino acids. Per germline, CDR1 LNHDA and CDR2 SQIVND (reference sequence). CDR3 nucleotide sequence: TGTGCCAGTAGTATAGATCGCGCGGCCCTCAAGAAGTACTTC. Residues: CASSIDRAALKKYF.

The genes are TRBV24-1 and TRBJ2-5, with TRBD2 matching 13 bases. Germline trimming cut 4 bases from V and 1 base from J; bases unmatched to any gene: 8. CDR1 and CDR2 from the germline V gene are KGHDR and SFDVKD. The CDR3 runs to 18 residues. CDR3 in amino acids: CATSDPGTSGTFQETQYF. The CDR3 bases are TGTGCCACCAGTGACCCAGGGACTAGCGGGACCTTCCAAGAGACCCAGTACTTC.

The rearrangement joins TRBV4-2 to TRBJ2-5; 8 nucleotides match TRBD2. Germline CDR1 is LGHNA and CDR2 is YNFKEQ. The CDR3 sequence is 15 residues long. The trim removed 0 bases at V and 4 bases at J, leaving 4 bases unmatched. CDR3 DNA: TGTGCCAGCAGCCAAGACGAAGCGGGAGCAGAGACCCAGTACTTC. Protein sequence: CASSQDEAGAETQYF.

This rearrangement joins TRBV12-3 or TRBV12-4 to TRBJ1-5, with no clear D. This CDR3 spans 13 amino acids. With 7 bases removed from V and 7 bases from J, the gap between germline ends came to 14 bases. The CDR3 nucleotides read TGTGCCAGCACCCTCACCGTCGGGCAGCCCCAGCATTTT. It is translated as CASTLTVGQPQHF.

The gene calls are TRBV19 and TRBJ1-1, with D perhaps TRBD1 (5 bases). V dropped 6 bases and J dropped 4 bases, with 9 bases sitting between them. This CDR3 has 12 residues. From germline, CDR1 is LNHDA and CDR2 SQIVND (reference sequence). The CDR3 loop is CASRYGGTEAFF. The DNA of the CDR3 is TGTGCCAGTAGGTACGGGGGCACTGAAGCTTTCTTT.

V gene TRBV3-1 (or the pseudogene TRBV3-2) combines with J gene TRBJ1-2, with unresolved D. This CDR3 contains 16 residues. The ends were cut back, 2 bases at V and 6 bases at J, with 19 bases in the middle. Germline V gives CDR1 LGHDT, CDR2 YNNKEL (reference sequence). CDR3 sequence (DNA): TGTGCCAGCAGCCAATACCTACCGCCCAACGCTAATGGCTACACCTTC. Translation gives CASSQYLPPNANGYTF.

This rearrangement joins TRBV6-5 to TRBJ2-5; 9 nucleotides line up with TRBD2. The ends lost 8 bases at V and 5 bases at J; junction bases unmatched: 6. This CDR3 has 13 amino acids. Germline values: CDR1 MNHEY, CDR2 SVGAGI. CDR3 sequence (DNA): TGTGCCAGCGGCGGGGGGGCGTGGGAGACCCAGTACTTC. The encoded protein is CASGGGAWETQYF.

This clone was observed a few times. CDR3 in amino acids: CATSEPVRRSSYEQYF. In DNA form, the CDR3 reads TGTGCCACCAGTGAACCCGTCCGGCGGAGCTCCTACGAGCAGTACTTC. The chain joins TRBV24-1 to TRBJ2-7; D gene ambiguous. The germline V gene has CDR1 KGHDR and CDR2 SFDVKD. Trimming pared 4 bases from V and 0 bases from J, leaving 15 bases between. The CDR3 has 16 amino acids.

V usage is TRBV4-3 and J usage is TRBJ2-2; D is undetermined. V dropped 4 bases and J dropped 6 bases, with 12 bases sitting between them. The CDR3 contains 14 residues. Per the germline V gene, CDR1 is LGHNA and CDR2 is YSLEER. The CDR3 loop is CASSPYLSPGELFF. The DNA of the CDR3 is TGCGCCAGCAGCCCCTACTTAAGCCCCGGGGAGCTGTTTTTT.

The chain combines TRBV6-5 with TRBJ2-7, with 11 bases identical to TRBD2. With V trimmed by 6 bases and J by 3 bases, 7 bases remained unmatched. CDR3 length: 15 residues. Germline V gene sequence: CDR1 MNHEY, CDR2 SVGAGI. CDR3 amino acids: CASSPSSGGFYEQYF. CDR3 DNA: TGTGCCAGCAGCCCCTCTAGCGGGGGGTTCTACGAGCAGTACTTC.

V and J are TRBV23-1 and TRBJ2-5, with TRBD2 identical over 11 bases. TRBV23-1 is treated as an ORF (open reading frame) with a function not yet certain. CDR3 length: 16 amino acids. V shed 6 bases and J 3 bases; nucleotides not matched to a gene: 9. The CDR3 spells CASSLFSGGDKETQYF. CDR3 bases: TGCGCCAGCAGCCTCTTTAGCGGGGGGGATAAAGAGACCCAGTACTTC.

The V and J genes are TRBV15 and TRBJ2-3; D gene unclear. Germline assignment: CDR1 LNHNV and CDR2 YYDKDF (reference sequence). The CDR3 extends over 12 amino acids. With 0 bases removed from V and 7 bases from J, the gap between germline ends came to 5 bases. CDR3 protein: CATSRDANTQYF. DNA for the CDR3: TGTGCCACCAGCAGAGATGCGAATACGCAGTATTTT. Using reference TRBV15 and TRBJ2-3 for the parts outside the CDR3, the full variable domain is DAMVIQNPRYQVTQFGKPVTLSCSQTLNHNVMYWYQQKSSQAPKLLFHYYDKDFNNEADTPDNFQSRRPNTSFCFLDIRSPGLGDTAMYLCATSRDANTQYFGPGTRLTVL.

The CDR3 sequence: CASSPERGQGPNPWDTQYF. As DNA, the CDR3 is TGTGCCAGCTCACCTGAAAGGGGGCAAGGCCCCAACCCTTGGGATACGCAGTATTTT. The chain couples TRBV18 to TRBJ2-3; 7 positions match TRBD1. This CDR3 comprises 19 residues. Germline V gives CDR1 KGHSH, CDR2 LQKENI. Trimming took 3 bases from V and 6 from J; bases not matched to a gene: 21.

This rearrangement joins TRBV7-3 to TRBJ2-5; 10 nucleotides line up with TRBD1. The length of the CDR3 is 12 residues. Unmatched junction bases numbered 2, after V lost 5 bases and J lost 8 bases. Germline lookup yields CDR1 SGHTA and CDR2 FQGTGA. CDR3: CASSTTGGTQYF. Written as DNA, the CDR3 is TGTGCCAGCAGCACGACAGGGGGCACCCAGTACTTC. Filled out from reference TRBV7-3 and TRBJ2-5, the complete variable domain reads GAGVSQTPSNKVTEKGKYVELRCDPISGHTALYWYRQSLGQGPEFLIYFQGTGAADDSGLPNDRFFAVRPEGSVSTLKIQRTERGDSAVYLCASSTTGGTQYFGPGTRLLVL.

This rearrangement joins TRBV19 to TRBJ1-4; maybe TRBD1 (5 bases). CDR3 length: 13 amino acids. V gave up 9 bases and J gave up 8 bases, with 16 bases separating them. CDR1 is LNHDA and CDR2 is SQIVND in the germline V gene (reference sequence). CDR3 region: CASMPPGKEKLFF. The CDR3 region has the DNA TGTGCCAGCATGCCTCCAGGGAAGGAAAAACTGTTTTTT.

The rearrangement joins TRBV6-2 or TRBV6-3 to TRBJ2-1; possible D gene TRBD2, 6 bases. The length of the CDR3 is 17 residues. The germline CDR1 and CDR2 sequences are MNHEY and SVGEGT. Deletions cut 5 bases from V and 2 bases from J, with 19 bases between. The CDR3 sequence is CASSVTGRDPPYNEQFF. CDR3 sequence (DNA): TGTGCCAGCAGTGTAACTGGGCGGGACCCCCCCTACAATGAGCAGTTCTTC.